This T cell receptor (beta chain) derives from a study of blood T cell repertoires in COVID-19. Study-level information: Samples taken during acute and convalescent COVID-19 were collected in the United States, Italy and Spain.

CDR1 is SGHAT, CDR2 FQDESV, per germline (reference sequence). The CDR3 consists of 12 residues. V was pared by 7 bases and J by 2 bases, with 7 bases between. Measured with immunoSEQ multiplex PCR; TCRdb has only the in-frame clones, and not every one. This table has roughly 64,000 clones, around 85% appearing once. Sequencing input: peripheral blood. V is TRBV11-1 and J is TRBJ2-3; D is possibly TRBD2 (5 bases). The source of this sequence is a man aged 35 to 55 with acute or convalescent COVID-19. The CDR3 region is CASTEDTDTQYF. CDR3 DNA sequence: TGTGCCAGCACGGAGGACACAGATACGCAGTATTTT. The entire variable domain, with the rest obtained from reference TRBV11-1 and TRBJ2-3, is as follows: EAEVAQSPRYKITEKSQAVAFWCDPISGHATLYWYRQILGQGPELLVQFQDESVVDDSQLPKDRFSAERLKGVDSTLKIQPAELGDSAMYLCASTEDTDTQYFGPGTRLTVL.